The source of this T cell receptor beta chain is a study of human T cells and chemical hapten exposure. Sample time point: patch test 1, 2 weeks after DPC sensitization. The treatment here: therapeutic diphenylcyclopropenone sensitization with weekly scalp DPC. Using its own MiXCR run on the RACE reads, TCRdb lists one record per CDR3 protein. In the table there are 75,000 to 95,000 distinct CDR3 sequences, approximately 12% of which are singletons. Study-wide results and caveats: Expanded TCRs showed more large CDR3 clusters than pre-sensitization or healthy control sets. No alteration of TCRs above 1 in 1000 frequency was seen with DPC sensitization. Donors were affected by alopecia, so their immune reaction might vary from that of healthy individuals.

The germline V gene has CDR1 SEHNR and CDR2 FQNEAQ (reference sequence). Between the trimmed V and J ends, which lost 0 bases and 2 bases, there was a span of 11 bases. The CDR3 covers 15 residues. A few counts support this clonotype. The antigen remains undetermined. The sequencing used whole blood, collected in connection with sensitization to the hapten diphenylcyclopropenone (DPC). The V call is TRBV7-9, the J call TRBJ2-7, with unresolved D. The receptor's source is a woman aged 60-70 years with alopecia areata. Some clones in this sample may be carry-over from other donors' samples. The DNA for the CDR3 is TGTGCCAGCAGCTTAGCGGGCTCCAGCCCCTACGAGCAGTACTTC. Translated, it gives CASSLAGSSPYEQYF.